This is a list of T cell receptor beta chains from one sample in a study of shared clonotypes between healthy human individuals. The protocol was immunoSEQ multiplex PCR, while the TCRdb copy is restricted to in-frame clones and leaves out a portion. The sample shows roughly 890,000 clones, around 93% of them seen only once. The specimen sequenced was naive CD8+ T cells sorted from blood. Receptors were obtained from a man aged 25-40 years in good health. Both conserved end residues are part of each CDR3. D genes are given only for firm matches. Some rows mark clone size as missing; the rest say once, few, many or name a class of expanded clone.

DNA,CDR3,V,J,size,D
TGTGCCAGCAGCCACGGGGAGGCAGCTCCCTACAATGAGCAGTTCTTC,CASSHGEAAPYNEQFF,TRBV7-9,TRBJ2-1,once,NA
TGCGCCAGCAGCTTGGATGACCGGAGGGTTAGCACAGATACGCAGTATTTT,CASSLDDRRVSTDTQYF,TRBV5-1,TRBJ2-3,NA,NA
TGTGCCAGCAGTTATCTGGGGGAAGAGACCCAGTACTTC,CASSYLGEETQYF,TRBV6-6,TRBJ2-5,NA,NA
TGTGCCAGCAGTTCAGCAGACTACACAGATACGCAGTATTTT,CASSSADYTDTQYF,TRBV6-5,TRBJ2-3,NA,NA
TGTGCCAGCAGTTTAGGGGTAGGGGGCCGTGGCTACACCTTC,CASSLGVGGRGYTF,TRBV28,TRBJ1-2,NA,TRBD1
TGTGCCAGCAGCCAAGCCAGGGGTATGGCTGAAGCTTTCTTT,CASSQARGMAEAFF,TRBV14,TRBJ1-1,NA,NA
TGTGCCAGCAGCTTGGCAACCGACAGGGGTCCAGAAGAGACCCAGTACTTC,CASSLATDRGPEETQYF,TRBV5-6,TRBJ2-5,NA,TRBD1
TGTGCCAGCAGCCTGCCGGCTAAGCATTTT,CASSLPAKHF,TRBV5-8,TRBJ1-5,once,NA
TGTGCCAGCAGCTTCCGACTGGAGGAGCGGGCTTACAATGAGCAGTTCTTC,CASSFRLEERAYNEQFF,TRBV7-8,TRBJ2-1,NA,NA
TGTGCCAGCAGCTCCACGGGACAGCCGGATAGCAATCAGCCCCAGCATTTT,CASSSTGQPDSNQPQHF,TRBV7-9,TRBJ1-5,NA,TRBD1
TGTGCCAGCCACAAAGAGGGGAAGACCCAGTACTTC,CASHKEGKTQYF,TRBV25-1,TRBJ2-5,once,NA
TGTGCCAGCAGCAAGCTACCAACAGGGGGGGGATATAGCAATCAGCCCCAGCATTTT,CASSKLPTGGGYSNQPQHF,TRBV7-6,TRBJ1-5,NA,TRBD1
TGTGCCAGCTCAAGTCTGGCGGGACTCTGGTCCTATGAGCAGTTCTTC,CASSSLAGLWSYEQFF,TRBV28,TRBJ2-1,once,NA
TGTGCCAGCAGCCCAAATAGGGGACTAGCGTATGGGGAGACCCAGTACTTC,CASSPNRGLAYGETQYF,TRBV7-8,TRBJ2-5,NA,TRBD2
TGTGCTAGTGGTTCGGACATTTCGGGTGAAGCTTTCTTT,CASGSDISGEAFF,TRBV12-5,TRBJ1-1,NA,NA
TGTGCCAGCAGTTACGGCGACAGGGGGAGCTACGAGCAGTACTTC,CASSYGDRGSYEQYF,TRBV6-6,TRBJ2-7,NA,TRBD1
TGTGCCAGCAGCCAAGACGGGGCCCAGATAACAGGGATCTCCTACGAGCAGTACTTC,CASSQDGAQITGISYEQYF,TRBV4-2,TRBJ2-7,NA,NA